These 25 T cell receptor beta chains came from one sample sequenced in a study of blood T cell repertoires in COVID-19. Here immunoSEQ multiplex PCR was the method, and the copy in TCRdb shows in-frame clones only, minus some. The table records about 290,000 clones, roughly 86% of them present only once. The material sequenced was peripheral blood. These receptors originate from a woman aged 25 to 45 with COVID-19, enrolled during active disease.

In nucleotides, the CDR3 is TGCGCCAGCCGAGGACAGGGGACAGATACGCAGTATTTT. Translation: CASRGQGTDTQYF. The rearrangement uses TRBV10-1 and TRBJ2-3; 9 bases fit TRBD1. This CDR3 has 13 residues. Germline V gene sequence: CDR1 WNHNN, CDR2 SYGVQD (reference sequence). V lost 8 bases, J lost 3 bases, and 3 bases stayed unmatched.

The rearrangement uses TRBV11-3 and TRBJ2-7; no clear D gene. The CDR3 has 14 residues. Trimming stripped 5 bases from V and 0 bases from J, with 11 bases between. Per the germline V gene, CDR1 is SGHNT and CDR2 is YENEEA. The CDR3 protein is CASSVSASSYEQYF. DNA of the CDR3: TGTGCCAGCAGCGTCAGCGCTTCCTCCTACGAGCAGTACTTC.

The V gene is TRBV13, the J gene TRBJ1-1; 9 positions agree with TRBD1. The V gene's germline CDR1 is PRHDT and CDR2 FYEKMQ (reference sequence). V lost 5 bases to trimming and J lost 5 bases; unmatched junction nucleotides: 12. The CDR3 has 16 residues. The CDR3 bases are TGTGCCAGCAGCCCCCGGACAGGGGAGTGGGTAACTGAAGCTTTCTTT. Protein: CASSPRTGEWVTEAFF.

This clone was seen a few times. This sequence joins TRBV7-9 and TRBJ2-7; D ambiguous. Germline V gene sequence: CDR1 SEHNR, CDR2 FQNEAQ (reference sequence). V shed 5 bases and J shed 0 bases, with 5 bases lying between them. The CDR3 has 12 amino acids. This chain's CDR3 is CASSRSSYEQYF. The CDR3 coding sequence is TGTGCCAGCAGCCGGAGCTCCTACGAGCAGTACTTC.

V gene TRBV4-2 combines with J gene TRBJ1-2; TRBD1 matches at 7 bases. From germline, CDR1 is LGHNA and CDR2 YNFKEQ. The V segment lost 4 bases and the J segment 2 bases; nucleotides outside the gene matches: 10. This CDR3 region has 16 residues. CDR3 residues: CASSRDRYTENYGYTF. In DNA, the CDR3 is TGTGCCAGCAGCCGGGACAGATACACCGAGAACTATGGCTACACCTTC.

This sequence joins TRBV27 and TRBJ2-1, with D possibly TRBD2 on 7 matching bases. V lost 4 bases to trimming and J lost 3 bases, with 13 bases between them. The CDR3 extends over 15 amino acids. CDR1 MNHEY and CDR2 SMNVEV come from the germline V gene (reference sequence). The CDR3 sequence: CASSYRGAFYNEQFF. In nucleotides, the CDR3 is TGTGCCAGCAGTTACCGGGGGGCCTTCTACAATGAGCAGTTCTTC.

V gene TRBV6-1 combines with J gene TRBJ2-7; TRBD1 matches 7 bases. CDR3 length: 16 residues. Losses at the gene ends were 3 bases for V and 3 bases for J; bases not matched to a gene: 11. Per germline, CDR1 MNHNS and CDR2 SASEGT. The CDR3 coding sequence is TGTGCCAGCAGTGACCAGCCGACAGGGAACGGCTACGAGCAGTACTTC. This gives the protein CASSDQPTGNGYEQYF.

The chain employs TRBV11-2 and TRBJ1-4; no firm D call. Trimming stripped 5 bases from V and 8 bases from J, with 15 bases between. The CDR3 runs to 14 residues. CDR1 and CDR2 (germline): SGHAT, FQNNGV. Here the CDR3 reads CASSPQLAEEKLFF. In DNA form, the CDR3 reads TGTGCCAGCAGCCCCCAGCTCGCGGAAGAAAAACTGTTTTTT.

This clone was seen only once. The chain combines TRBV6-5 with TRBJ1-2; the D is unclear. The CDR3 is made up of 15 amino acids. Trimming pared 0 bases from V and 5 bases from J, leaving 13 bases between. CDR1 MNHEY and CDR2 SVGAGI come from the germline V gene. In DNA, the CDR3 is TGTGCCAGCAGTTACTCTGCAGGCATCAGTTATGGCTACACCTTC. This gives the protein CASSYSAGISYGYTF.

The gene calls are TRBV6-5 and TRBJ2-3; a possible D gene is TRBD1 (5 bases). This CDR3 spans 14 amino acids. Per the germline V gene, CDR1 is MNHEY and CDR2 is SVGAGI. The V gene lost 0 bases and the J gene lost 5 bases, with 9 bases spanning the gap. CDR3 DNA: TGTGCCAGCAGTTACTCTCAGGGTGTAGATACGCAGTATTTT. This codes for CASSYSQGVDTQYF.

This chain joins TRBV19 and TRBJ1-5, with 8 bases that match TRBD1. From germline, CDR1 is LNHDA and CDR2 SQIVND (reference sequence). With V trimmed by 4 bases and J by 7 bases, 3 bases remained unmatched. The CDR3 totals 13 residues. Here the CDR3 reads CASSRDRKQPQHF. CDR3 nucleotides: TGTGCCAGTAGTAGGGACAGGAAACAGCCCCAGCATTTT.

The rearrangement links TRBV18 to TRBJ1-2; possible D gene TRBD1, 6 bases. V was shortened by 3 bases and J by 4 bases, with 12 bases between the two germline ends. CDR3 length: 14 amino acids. Germline CDR1 is KGHSH and CDR2 is LQKENI. The CDR3 DNA is TGTGCCAGCTCACCCCCGGGACACCTCTATGGCTACACCTTC. Translation: CASSPPGHLYGYTF.

This chain uses TRBV19 with TRBJ2-7; 8 nucleotides match TRBD2. V shed 5 bases, J shed 3 bases, and the junction held 6 bases outside the gene matches. The CDR3 consists of 14 residues. In germline, CDR1 is LNHDA, CDR2 SQIVND (reference sequence). The CDR3: CASSYTGGGYEQYF. CDR3 nucleotides: TGTGCCAGTAGTTACACGGGAGGGGGCTACGAGCAGTACTTC.

J is TRBJ1-1 and V is TRBV4-1; 9 positions match TRBD1. Germline trimming cut 7 bases from V and 0 bases from J; bases unmatched to any gene: 6. CDR1 MGHRA and CDR2 YSYEKL come from the germline V gene. CDR3 length: 15 residues. This CDR3 reads CASKEQGALNTEAFF. In nucleotides, the CDR3 is TGCGCCAGCAAAGAACAGGGGGCCTTGAACACTGAAGCTTTCTTT.

For this clone: Other DNA sequences in this sample translate to the same CDR3. The J gene is TRBJ2-7, the V gene TRBV19, with unresolved D. This CDR3 is 13 amino acids long. In germline, CDR1 is LNHDA, CDR2 SQIVND (reference sequence). V lost 4 bases and J lost 1, with 8 bases in between. The CDR3 sequence is CASSSLLSYEQYF. The CDR3 DNA reads TGTGCCAGTAGTAGTCTGCTATCCTACGAGCAGTACTTC. Full variable domain (outside the CDR3, taken from reference TRBV19 and TRBJ2-7): DGGITQSPKYLFRKEGQNVTLSCEQNLNHDAMYWYRQDPGQGLRLIYYSQIVNDFQKGDIAEGYSVSREKKESFPLTVTSAQKNPTAFYLCASSSLLSYEQYFGPGTRLTVT.

The chain is built from TRBV10-1 and TRBJ1-2, with TRBD1 identical over 9 bases. The V segment lost 5 bases and the J segment 6 bases; nucleotides outside the gene matches: 4. This CDR3 is built from 13 residues. Per germline, CDR1 WNHNN and CDR2 SYGVQD (reference sequence). The DNA for the CDR3 is TGCGCCAGCAGTCACACAGGGGGCGATGGCTACACCTTC. This gives the protein CASSHTGGDGYTF.

V and J are TRBV28 and TRBJ2-7; tentative D call: TRBD2 (6 bases). Between the trimmed V and J ends, which lost 7 bases and 6 bases, there was a span of 19 bases. The CDR3 length is 14 residues. CDR1 and CDR2 from the germline V gene are MDHEN and SYDVKM. The DNA for the CDR3 is TGTGCCAGCACCCACGGCGGGGAAAACCTCGAGCAGTACTTC. It translates to CASTHGGENLEQYF.

V is TRBV14 and J is TRBJ1-2, with 11 positions matching TRBD1. This CDR3 comprises 14 residues. With V trimmed by 1 base and J by 8 bases, 3 bases remained unmatched. Germline CDR1 and CDR2: SGHDN and FVKESK. CDR3 in DNA: TGTGCCAGCAGCCAAGCCGGACAGGGGGCCGGCTACACCTTC. Residues: CASSQAGQGAGYTF.

Worth noting for this clone: This CDR3 is also generated by other DNA sequences in the sample. This sequence joins TRBV5-1 and TRBJ1-1, with D hard to call. Trimming took 0 bases from V and 0 from J, leaving 6 bases between them. The V gene's germline CDR1 is SGHRS and CDR2 YFSETQ. This CDR3 has 14 amino acids. CDR3 in amino acids: CASSLGVMNTEAFF. The DNA of the CDR3 is TGCGCCAGCAGCTTGGGAGTTATGAACACTGAAGCTTTCTTT.

CDR3 nucleotide sequence: TGTGCCAGCTCACCTTGGCAGGGCCCTAATGAAAAACTGTTTTTT. This encodes CASSPWQGPNEKLFF. The gene calls are TRBV18 and TRBJ1-4; D may be TRBD1 (5 bases). With 3 bases removed from V and 3 bases from J, the gap between germline ends came to 11 bases. Looked up from germline, CDR1 is KGHSH and CDR2 is LQKENI. The length of the CDR3 is 15 residues.

The chain couples TRBV7-9 to TRBJ2-4; D might be TRBD1 (6 bases). The CDR3 is 14 residues long. Germline V gene sequence: CDR1 SEHNR, CDR2 FQNEAQ (reference sequence). V gave up 1 base and J gave up 9 bases, with 13 bases separating them. CDR3 residues: CASSLVGAAVIQYF. In DNA form, the CDR3 reads TGTGCCAGCAGCTTAGTGGGGGCGGCGGTCATTCAGTACTTC.

V is TRBV2 and J is TRBJ1-4; possible D gene TRBD1, 5 bases. V lost 0 bases, J lost 7 bases, and 18 bases lay in between. Germline values: CDR1 SNHLY, CDR2 FYNNEI. CDR3 size: 17 residues. CDR3 sequence (DNA): TGTGCCAGCAGTGAAGCGTGGGACCCCCGGCGGGGTGAAAAACTGTTTTTT. Its translation: CASSEAWDPRRGEKLFF.

This chain connects TRBV5-6 to TRBJ2-6; a possible D gene is TRBD1 (5 bases). The CDR3 has 15 residues. Germline loops: CDR1 SGHDT, CDR2 YYEEEE. V shed 2 bases and J shed 4 bases, with 10 bases lying between them. CDR3 sequence reads: CASSFGRAGANVLTF. DNA for the CDR3: TGTGCCAGCAGCTTCGGCAGGGCCGGGGCCAACGTCCTGACTTTC.

The chain uses TRBV5-4 and TRBJ1-1; no clear D gene. Looked up from germline, CDR1 is SGHNT and CDR2 is YYREEE (reference sequence). The CDR3 loop spans 12 amino acids. Trimming cost V 4 bases and J 7 bases, with 11 bases left between them. In DNA, the CDR3 is TGTGCCAGCAGCCGTACTCTTGGTGAAGCTTTCTTT. Protein: CASSRTLGEAFF.

The chain has TRBV6-6 and TRBJ2-1, with 8 positions matching TRBD2. The junction had 7 bases not matched to a gene; V was cut back by 0 bases and J by 6 bases. This CDR3 contains 16 residues. Germline values: CDR1 MNHNY, CDR2 SVGAGI (reference sequence). In DNA, the CDR3 is TGTGCCAGCAGTTACTCCCCGGGGGGGCCTGTCAATGAGCAGTTCTTC. It codes for CASSYSPGGPVNEQFF.